The 21 T cell receptor beta chains listed next were all sequenced from one sample in a study of CD8+ T cells in alopecia areata (dated by TCRdb to 2016 to 2019). The library was prepared using the immunoSEQ multiplex PCR assay. To provide template for TCR sequencing, every sample had RNA extracted and reverse transcribed into cDNA. In TCRdb, the immuneACCESS table is reduced to in-frame sequences with V and J assigned. These tables do not hold every clone; where another copy was compared, an unresolved V gene accounts for under half, and the others remain unexplained. Present in this sample are approximately 42,000 clones, about two thirds of which were seen just once. About a fifth of the sample is in the top ten clones. Read against the paper, the sample's time point label means: more than three weeks on oral tofacitinib. Explained via the paper, the treatment or condition label denotes: oral pan-JAK inhibitor, 5-10 mg twice daily.

Here the sequenced sample was CD8+ T cells sorted from blood, taken at week 4, from a patient treated with tofacitinib. These receptor sequences come from a human donor with alopecia areata.

This clone turned up a few times. V is TRBV29-1 and J is TRBJ2-2, with 8 bases lining up with TRBD1. The J segment lost 5 bases and the V segment lost 4 bases, leaving 12 bases of the junction unmatched. CDR1 and CDR2 (germline): SQVTM, ANQGSEA. The CDR3 consists of 16 residues. CDR3 loop: CSVVFHRDRPTGELFF. For the CDR3, the DNA is TGCAGCGTTGTCTTCCACCGGGACAGGCCGACCGGGGAGCTGTTTTTT.

This chain joins TRBV7-2 and TRBJ2-2; no definite D call. The germline V and J ends were trimmed by 1 base and 6 bases, with 3 bases remaining between them. This CDR3 is 12 amino acids long. The germline V gene has CDR1 SGHTA and CDR2 FQGNSA. CDR3 residues: CASSLGPGELFF. As DNA, the CDR3 is TGTGCCAGCAGCTTAGGACCCGGGGAGCTGTTTTTT.

The rearrangement uses TRBV2 and TRBJ2-7, with unresolved D. This CDR3 region has 12 residues. The V gene lost 5 bases and the J gene lost 1 base, with 6 bases spanning the gap. From germline, CDR1 is SNHLY and CDR2 FYNNEI. The CDR3 DNA follows: TGTGCCAGCAGTTGGTCTTCCTACGAGCAGTACTTC. Encoded protein: CASSWSSYEQYF. Full variable domain (outside the CDR3, taken from reference TRBV2 and TRBJ2-7): EPEVTQTPSHQVTQMGQEVILRCVPISNHLYFYWYRQILGQKVEFLVSFYNNEISEKSEIFDDQFSVERPDGSNFTLKIRSTKLEDSAMYFCASSWSSYEQYFGPGTRLTVT.

The rearrangement links TRBV20-1 to TRBJ1-1; D not certain. The CDR3 is made up of 10 amino acids. Germline V gene data show CDR1 as DFQATT and CDR2 as SNEGSKA (reference sequence). In DNA form, the CDR3 reads TGCAGCGCCCTCTACACTGAAGCTTTCTTT. Translating gives CSALYTEAFF.

This chain links TRBV4-3 with TRBJ1-1, with no clear D. The V gene's germline CDR1 is LGHNA and CDR2 YSLEER. V was shortened by 2 bases and J by 4 bases, with 11 bases between the two germline ends. The length of the CDR3 is 14 residues. The CDR3 DNA sequence: TGCGCCAGCAGCCAAACAACGATTGGCACTGAAGCTTTCTTT. As protein: CASSQTTIGTEAFF.

The chain employs TRBV28 and TRBJ2-7; TRBD2 aligns across 12 bases. Germline assignment: CDR1 MDHEN and CDR2 SYDVKM. The CDR3 is 16 residues long. V lost 3 bases, J lost 4 bases, and 7 bases stayed unmatched. The CDR3 loop is CASSFQLAGGEYEQYF. CDR3 nucleotides: TGTGCCAGCAGTTTTCAACTAGCGGGGGGCGAATACGAGCAGTACTTC.

The chain is built from TRBV19 and TRBJ2-4, with D possibly matching TRBD1 (6 bases). V was pared by 9 bases and J by 0 bases, with 18 bases between. Germline CDR1 and CDR2: LNHDA and SQIVND (reference sequence). The length of the CDR3 is 16 residues. The CDR3 loop is CASPDGQILAKNIQYF. The CDR3 DNA reads TGTGCCAGCCCTGACGGACAGATATTAGCCAAAAACATTCAGTACTTC.

The rearrangement uses TRBV6-6 and TRBJ2-7; D is undetermined. V lost 4 bases and J 2 bases, leaving 9 bases between the germline ends. Germline loops: CDR1 MNHNY, CDR2 SVGAGI (reference sequence). CDR3 length: 13 amino acids. The CDR3 DNA is TGTGCCAGCAGTTCCCTGGATACCTACGAGCAGTACTTC. Its translation is CASSSLDTYEQYF.

For this clone: The sample carries other DNA sequences with the same CDR3. This sequence joins TRBV29-1 and TRBJ1-1; no clear D gene. The CDR3 covers 12 residues. The germline gives CDR1 SQVTM, CDR2 ANQGSEA. The germline V and J ends were trimmed by 4 bases and 1 base, with 7 bases remaining between them. The CDR3 is CSVGLSNTEAFF. The CDR3 DNA sequence: TGCAGCGTTGGGCTCTCGAACACTGAAGCTTTCTTT. The variable domain in full, completed from reference TRBV29-1 and TRBJ1-1, reads SAVISQKPSRDICQRGTSLTIQCQVDSQVTMMFWYRQQPGQSLTLIATANQGSEATYESGFVIDKFPISRPNLTFSTLTVSNMSPEDSSIYLCSVGLSNTEAFFGQGTRLTVV.

The genes are TRBV29-1 and TRBJ1-2; tentative D call: TRBD1 (6 bases). Germline CDR1 is SQVTM and CDR2 is ANQGSEA. The CDR3 totals 13 residues. The V end was cut by 5 bases, the J end by 10 bases, with 20 bases between. The CDR3 is CSVRQDTGDFYTF. Here the CDR3 DNA reads TGCAGCGTTCGACAGGACACCGGGGATTTCTACACCTTC.

The CDR3 DNA is TGTGCCAGCAGGATTTCGGGCTCCAGGACCTATGGCTACACCTTC. Translating it yields CASRISGSRTYGYTF. V gene TRBV28 combines with J gene TRBJ1-2; the D is unclear. The V end was cut by 6 bases, the J end by 4 bases, with 18 bases between. The CDR3 runs 15 residues. Germline CDR1 and CDR2: MDHEN and SYDVKM.

This chain links TRBV27 with TRBJ2-2; 7 bases align to TRBD2. J was trimmed by 5 bases and V by 8 bases; bases with no gene match: 8. Germline V gene sequence: CDR1 MNHEY, CDR2 SMNVEV (reference sequence). This CDR3 region has 14 residues. CDR3 loop: CASQTSRRTGELFF. The DNA for the CDR3 is TGTGCCAGCCAGACTAGCCGACGTACCGGGGAGCTGTTTTTT.

The J gene is TRBJ2-1, the V gene TRBV6-5; 7 bases map to TRBD2. V was pared by 4 bases and J by 1 base, with 7 bases of the junction left unmatched. The germline V gene encodes CDR1 MNHEY and CDR2 SVGAGI. The CDR3 runs 16 residues. Here the CDR3 reads CASSSQGAGSYNEQFF. The CDR3 region has the DNA TGTGCCAGCAGTTCCCAAGGAGCGGGGTCCTACAATGAGCAGTTCTTC.

The chain is built from TRBV30 and TRBJ2-2; possible D gene TRBD2, 5 bases. Per the germline V gene, CDR1 is GTSNPN and CDR2 is SVGIG (reference sequence). The CDR3 loop spans 13 amino acids. Trimming took off 6 bases at V and 4 bases at J, with 12 bases between the two ends. The CDR3 nucleotides are TGTGCCTGCTCGAGCGGTCGCACCGGGGAGCTGTTTTTT. The encoded protein is CACSSGRTGELFF.

This chain joins TRBV27 and TRBJ2-7; 10 bases align to TRBD1. The CDR3 totals 16 residues. CDR1 and CDR2 from the germline V gene are MNHEY and SMNVEV (reference sequence). V shed 7 bases, J shed 7 bases, and the junction held 16 bases outside the gene matches. In nucleotides, the CDR3 is TGTGCCAGCAACAATCGCAGTACCGGGACAGGGGCTGAGCAGTACTTC. Translated, it gives CASNNRSTGTGAEQYF.

This clone was found a few times. V usage is TRBV5-6 and J usage is TRBJ2-4; D is possibly TRBD1 or TRBD2 (5 bases each). Germline assignment: CDR1 SGHDT and CDR2 YYEEEE. Trimming took off 2 bases at V and 6 bases at J, with 12 bases between the two ends. CDR3 length equals 14 residues. The CDR3 DNA follows: TGTGCCAGCAGCTTTCACCGGGACCTAAACATTCAGTACTTC. This sequence encodes CASSFHRDLNIQYF.

The chain joins TRBV27 to TRBJ1-5; D ambiguous. The CDR3 consists of 14 residues. Trimming pared 5 bases from V and 4 bases from J, leaving 12 bases between. Germline values: CDR1 MNHEY, CDR2 SMNVEV (reference sequence). DNA of the CDR3: TGTGCCAGCAGTCCCCGGGCAGTTAATCAGCCCCAGCATTTT. Its protein is CASSPRAVNQPQHF.

The rearrangement joins TRBV29-1 to TRBJ2-5, with TRBD1 identical over 7 bases. The J segment lost 1 base and the V segment lost 7 bases, leaving 9 bases of the junction unmatched. CDR1 SQVTM and CDR2 ANQGSEA come from the germline V gene. The CDR3 sequence is 14 residues long. The CDR3 loop is CSADIRDSQETQYF. DNA of the CDR3: TGCAGCGCAGACATCCGGGACAGCCAAGAGACCCAGTACTTC.

The chain combines TRBV5-6 with TRBJ2-7; unclear D gene. V lost 2 bases, J lost 6 bases, and 6 bases lay in between. In germline, CDR1 is SGHDT, CDR2 YYEEEE. The CDR3 length is 11 residues. The CDR3 protein is CASSFMGEQYF. CDR3 DNA sequence: TGTGCCAGCAGCTTTATGGGCGAGCAGTACTTC.

The chain joins TRBV29-1 to TRBJ2-7; 7 bases map to TRBD1. In germline, CDR1 is SQVTM, CDR2 ANQGSEA. This CDR3 has 13 residues. J gave up 2 bases and V 6 bases, and 7 bases lay outside the gene matches. The CDR3 loop reads CSVETGTPYEQYF. CDR3 sequence (DNA): TGCAGCGTAGAGACAGGGACCCCCTACGAGCAGTACTTC.

The chain has TRBV27 and TRBJ2-1; 8 nucleotides agree with TRBD2. Trimming at V came to 2 bases and at J to 14 bases, leaving 8 bases not matched to a gene. CDR1 is MNHEY, CDR2 SMNVEV, per germline (reference sequence). This CDR3 is built from 13 residues. The CDR3 region has the DNA TGTGCCAGCAGTTTAGGGTACGCGGGGGGAAAGTTCTTC. This codes for CASSLGYAGGKFF.